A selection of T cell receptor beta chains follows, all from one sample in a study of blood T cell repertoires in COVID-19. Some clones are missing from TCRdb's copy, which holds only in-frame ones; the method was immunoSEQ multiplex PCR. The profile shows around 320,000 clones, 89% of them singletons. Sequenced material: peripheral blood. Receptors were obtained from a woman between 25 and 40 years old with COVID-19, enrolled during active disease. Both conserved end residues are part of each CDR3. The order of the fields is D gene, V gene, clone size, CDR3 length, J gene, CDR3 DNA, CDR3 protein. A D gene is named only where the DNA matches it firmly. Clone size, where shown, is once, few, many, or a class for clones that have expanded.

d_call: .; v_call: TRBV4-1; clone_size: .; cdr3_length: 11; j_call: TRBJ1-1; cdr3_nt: TGCGCCAGCCTAGGGGGCACTGAAGCTTTCTTT; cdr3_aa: CASLGGTEAFF
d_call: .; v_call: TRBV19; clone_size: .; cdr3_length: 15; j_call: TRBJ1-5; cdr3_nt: TGTGCCAGTAGGATTCAGGGTTCAAGCAATCAGCCCCAGCATTTT; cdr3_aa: CASRIQGSSNQPQHF
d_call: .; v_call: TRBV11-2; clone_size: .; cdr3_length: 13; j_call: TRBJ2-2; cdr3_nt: TGTGCCAGCAGCTTAGATCTTACCGGGGAGCTGTTTTTT; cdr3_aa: CASSLDLTGELFF
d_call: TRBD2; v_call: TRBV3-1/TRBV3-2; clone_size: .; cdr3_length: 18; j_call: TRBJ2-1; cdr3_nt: TGTGCCAGCAGCCTCTACCCCCTCGGGACTAGCGGCTACAATGAGCAGTTCTTC; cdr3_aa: CASSLYPLGTSGYNEQFF
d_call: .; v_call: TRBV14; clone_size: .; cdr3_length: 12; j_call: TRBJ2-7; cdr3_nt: TGTGCCAGCAGCCAACAACGGTACGAGCAGTACTTC; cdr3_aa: CASSQQRYEQYF
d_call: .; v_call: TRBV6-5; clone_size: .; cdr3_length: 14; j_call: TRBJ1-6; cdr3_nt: TGTGCCAGCAGGCGACAGAACGATAATTCACCCCTCCACTTT; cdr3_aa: CASRRQNDNSPLHF
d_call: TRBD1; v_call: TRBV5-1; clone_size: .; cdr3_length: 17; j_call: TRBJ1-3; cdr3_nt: TGCGCCAGCAGCTCTTGGACAGGGATAAAATCTGGAAACACCATATATTTT; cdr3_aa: CASSSWTGIKSGNTIYF
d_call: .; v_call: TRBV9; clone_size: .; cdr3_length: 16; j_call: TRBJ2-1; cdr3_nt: TGTGCCAGCAGCGCCCACTCGACAGTCCCATACAATGAGCAGTTCTTC; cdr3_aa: CASSAHSTVPYNEQFF
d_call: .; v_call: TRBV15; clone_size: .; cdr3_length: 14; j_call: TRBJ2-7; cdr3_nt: TGTGCCACCAGCAGAGTTGGAACTACCTACGAGCAGTACTTC; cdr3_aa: CATSRVGTTYEQYF
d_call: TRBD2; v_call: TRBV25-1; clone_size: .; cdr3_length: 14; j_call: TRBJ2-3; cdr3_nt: TGTGCCAGCAGCCCCGCGGGGGGTTTAGATACGCAGTATTTT; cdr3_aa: CASSPAGGLDTQYF
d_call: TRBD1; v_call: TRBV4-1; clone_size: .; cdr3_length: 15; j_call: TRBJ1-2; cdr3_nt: TGCGCCAGCAGCCAAGTAGGGGGACAGATTTATGGCTACACCTTC; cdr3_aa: CASSQVGGQIYGYTF
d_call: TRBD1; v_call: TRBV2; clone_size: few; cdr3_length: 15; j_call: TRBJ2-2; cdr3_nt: TGTGCCAGCAGGGTCGAGGGGGCCGGCTCCGGGGAGCTGTTTTTT; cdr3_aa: CASRVEGAGSGELFF
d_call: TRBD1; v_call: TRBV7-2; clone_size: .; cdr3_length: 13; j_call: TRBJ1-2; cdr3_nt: TGTGCCAGCAGCCCCGGGACAGAACAGGGCTACACCTTC; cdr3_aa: CASSPGTEQGYTF
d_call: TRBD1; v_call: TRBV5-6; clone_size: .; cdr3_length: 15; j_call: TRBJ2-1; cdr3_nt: TGTGCCAGCAGCTCACGGGGACAGGGATACAATGAGCAGTTCTTC; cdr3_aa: CASSSRGQGYNEQFF
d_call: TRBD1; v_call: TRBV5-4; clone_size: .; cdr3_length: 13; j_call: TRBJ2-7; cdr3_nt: TGTGCCAGCAGCTCAGGACAGGGGTACGAGCAGTACTTC; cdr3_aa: CASSSGQGYEQYF
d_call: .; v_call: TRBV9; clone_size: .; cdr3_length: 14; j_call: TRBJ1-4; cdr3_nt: TGTGCCAGCAGTCCCCTTATCGGGGGTGAAAAACTGTTTTTT; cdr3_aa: CASSPLIGGEKLFF